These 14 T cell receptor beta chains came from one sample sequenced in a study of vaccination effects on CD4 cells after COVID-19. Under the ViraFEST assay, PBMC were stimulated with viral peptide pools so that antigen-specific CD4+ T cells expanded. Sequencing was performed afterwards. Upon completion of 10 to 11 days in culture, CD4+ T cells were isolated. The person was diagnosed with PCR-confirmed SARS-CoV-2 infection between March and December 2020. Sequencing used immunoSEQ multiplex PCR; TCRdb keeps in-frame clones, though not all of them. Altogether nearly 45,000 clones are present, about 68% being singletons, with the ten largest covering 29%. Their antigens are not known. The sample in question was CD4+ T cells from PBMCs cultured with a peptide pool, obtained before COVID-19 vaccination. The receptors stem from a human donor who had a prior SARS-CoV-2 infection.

CDR3 region: CASSQMGGLSGYTF. The DNA for the CDR3 is TGTGCCAGCAGCCAGATGGGGGGTTTGAGTGGCTACACCTTC. The chain has TRBV2 and TRBJ1-2; a weak D match, TRBD1 (5 bases). Germline-derived CDR1 and CDR2 are SNHLY and FYNNEI. CDR3 size: 14 residues. V was cut by 6 bases and J by 7 bases, with 18 bases left in between.

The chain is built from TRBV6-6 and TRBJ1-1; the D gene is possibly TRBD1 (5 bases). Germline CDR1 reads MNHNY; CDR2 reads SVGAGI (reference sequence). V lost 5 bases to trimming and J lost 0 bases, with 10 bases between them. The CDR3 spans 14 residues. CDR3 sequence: CASSNRNMNTEAFF. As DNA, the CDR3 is TGTGCCAGCAGTAACAGGAATATGAACACTGAAGCTTTCTTT.

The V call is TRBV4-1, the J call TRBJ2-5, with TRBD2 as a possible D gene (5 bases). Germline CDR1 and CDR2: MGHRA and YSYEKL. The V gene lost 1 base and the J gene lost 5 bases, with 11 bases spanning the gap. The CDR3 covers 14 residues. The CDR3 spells CASSQGELAETQYF. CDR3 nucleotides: TGCGCCAGCAGCCAAGGGGAGCTAGCCGAGACCCAGTACTTC.

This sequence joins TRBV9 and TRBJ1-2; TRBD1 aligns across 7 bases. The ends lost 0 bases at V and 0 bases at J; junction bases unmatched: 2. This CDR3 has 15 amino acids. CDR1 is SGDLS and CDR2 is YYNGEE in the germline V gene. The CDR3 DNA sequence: TGTGCCAGCAGCGTAGATGGGACAGCTAACTATGGCTACACCTTC. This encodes CASSVDGTANYGYTF.

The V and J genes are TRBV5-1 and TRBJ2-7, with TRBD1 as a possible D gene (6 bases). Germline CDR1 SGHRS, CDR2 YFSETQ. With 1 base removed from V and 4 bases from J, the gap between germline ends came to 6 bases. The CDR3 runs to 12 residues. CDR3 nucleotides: TGCGCCAGCAGCTTGACAGGGTACGAGCAGTACTTC. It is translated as CASSLTGYEQYF.

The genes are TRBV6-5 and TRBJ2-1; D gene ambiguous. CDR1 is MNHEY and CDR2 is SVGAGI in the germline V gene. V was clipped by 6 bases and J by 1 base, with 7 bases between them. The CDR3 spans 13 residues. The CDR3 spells CASRQTSYNEQFF. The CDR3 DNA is TGTGCCAGCAGACAGACATCCTACAATGAGCAGTTCTTC.

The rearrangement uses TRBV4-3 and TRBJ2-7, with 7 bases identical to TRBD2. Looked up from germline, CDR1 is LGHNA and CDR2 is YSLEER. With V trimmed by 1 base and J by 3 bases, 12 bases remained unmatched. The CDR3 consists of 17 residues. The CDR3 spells CASSQASFLADCYEQYF. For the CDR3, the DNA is TGCGCCAGCAGCCAAGCTTCATTTCTAGCGGACTGCTACGAGCAGTACTTC.

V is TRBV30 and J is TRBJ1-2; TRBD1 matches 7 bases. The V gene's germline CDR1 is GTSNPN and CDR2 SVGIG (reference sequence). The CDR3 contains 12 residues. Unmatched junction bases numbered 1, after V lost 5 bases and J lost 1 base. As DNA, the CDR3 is TGTGCCTGGCAGGGGGTTAACTATGGCTACACCTTC. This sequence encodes CAWQGVNYGYTF.

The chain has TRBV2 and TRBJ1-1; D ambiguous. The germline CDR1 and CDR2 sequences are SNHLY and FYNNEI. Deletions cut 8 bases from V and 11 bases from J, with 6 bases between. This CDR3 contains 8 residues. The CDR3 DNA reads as TGTGCCAGCCAGAACGCTTTCTTT. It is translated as CASQNAFF.

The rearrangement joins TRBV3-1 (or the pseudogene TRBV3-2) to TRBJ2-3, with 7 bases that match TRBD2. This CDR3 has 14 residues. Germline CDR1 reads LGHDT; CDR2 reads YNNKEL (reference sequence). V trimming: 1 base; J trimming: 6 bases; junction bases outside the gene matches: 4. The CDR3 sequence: CASSQGLAGDTQYF. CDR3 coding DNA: TGTGCCAGCAGCCAAGGACTAGCCGGCGATACGCAGTATTTT.

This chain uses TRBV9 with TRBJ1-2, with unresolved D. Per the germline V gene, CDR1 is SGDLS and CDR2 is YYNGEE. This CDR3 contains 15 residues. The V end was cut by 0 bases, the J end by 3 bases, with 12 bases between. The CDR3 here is CASSVDPGSDYGYTF. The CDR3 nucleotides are TGTGCCAGCAGCGTAGATCCCGGGAGCGACTATGGCTACACCTTC.

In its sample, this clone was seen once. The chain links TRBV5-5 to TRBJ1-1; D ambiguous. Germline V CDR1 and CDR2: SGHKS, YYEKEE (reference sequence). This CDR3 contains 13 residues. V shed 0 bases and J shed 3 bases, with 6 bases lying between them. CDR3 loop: CASSLVADTEAFF. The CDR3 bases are TGTGCCAGCAGCTTGGTAGCGGACACTGAAGCTTTCTTT. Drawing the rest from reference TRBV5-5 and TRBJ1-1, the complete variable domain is DAGVTQSPTHLIKTRGQQVTLRCSPISGHKSVSWYQQVLGQGPQFIFQYYEKEERGRGNFPDRFSARQFPNYSSELNVNALLLGDSALYLCASSLVADTEAFFGQGTRLTVV.

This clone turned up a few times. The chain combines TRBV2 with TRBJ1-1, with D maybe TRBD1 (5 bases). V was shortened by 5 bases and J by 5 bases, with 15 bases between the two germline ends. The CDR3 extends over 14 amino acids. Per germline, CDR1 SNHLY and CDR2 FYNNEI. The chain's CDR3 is CASSPQGQETEAFF. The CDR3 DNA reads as TGTGCCAGCAGTCCCCAGGGCCAGGAAACTGAAGCTTTCTTT. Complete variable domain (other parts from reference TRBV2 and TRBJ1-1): EPEVTQTPSHQVTQMGQEVILRCVPISNHLYFYWYRQILGQKVEFLVSFYNNEISEKSEIFDDQFSVERPDGSNFTLKIRSTKLEDSAMYFCASSPQGQETEAFFGQGTRLTVV.

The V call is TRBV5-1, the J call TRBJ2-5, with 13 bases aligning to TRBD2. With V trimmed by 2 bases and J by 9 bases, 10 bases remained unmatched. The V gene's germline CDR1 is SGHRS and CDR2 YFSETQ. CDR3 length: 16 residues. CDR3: CASSLGLAGAPGPQYF. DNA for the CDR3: TGCGCCAGCAGCTTAGGACTAGCGGGGGCCCCGGGGCCCCAGTACTTC.